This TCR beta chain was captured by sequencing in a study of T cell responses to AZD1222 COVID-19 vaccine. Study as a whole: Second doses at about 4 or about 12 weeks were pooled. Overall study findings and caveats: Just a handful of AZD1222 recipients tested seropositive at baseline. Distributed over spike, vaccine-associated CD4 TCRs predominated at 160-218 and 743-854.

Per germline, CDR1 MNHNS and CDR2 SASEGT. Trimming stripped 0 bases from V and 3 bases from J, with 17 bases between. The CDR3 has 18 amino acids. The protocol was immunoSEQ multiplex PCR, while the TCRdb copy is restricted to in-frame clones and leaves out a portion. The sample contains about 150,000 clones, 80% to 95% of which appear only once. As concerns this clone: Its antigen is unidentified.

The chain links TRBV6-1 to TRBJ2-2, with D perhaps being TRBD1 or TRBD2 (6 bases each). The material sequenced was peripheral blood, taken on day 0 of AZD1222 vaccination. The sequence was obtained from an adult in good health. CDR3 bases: TGTGCCAGCAGTGAAGCTATCGGGGGCACAGGTTACACCGGGGAGCTGTTTTTT. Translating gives CASSEAIGGTGYTGELFF.